This T cell receptor (beta chain) was retrieved from a study of blood T cell repertoires in COVID-19. Sequencing was performed with immunoSEQ multiplex PCR; in TCRdb, only in-frame clones are kept and a portion is missing. The data contain more than 110,000 clones, more than 75% of them seen just once; the ten biggest clones take up 4% to 5%. In germline, CDR1 is KGHDR, CDR2 SFDVKD. The V and J ends lost 9 bases and 10 bases, in that order; junction bases with no gene match: 9. This CDR3 comprises 13 residues. The chain uses TRBV24-1 and TRBJ2-1, with 9 nucleotides matching TRBD2. This receptor was obtained from a woman older than 75 with acute or convalescent COVID-19. The sequencing input was peripheral blood. The CDR3 bases are TGTGCCACCTTAGGTCCAGCGGGAGGCGAGCAGTTCTTC. It translates to CATLGPAGGEQFF.